This note documents a single T cell receptor beta chain sequence. This specimen belongs to a study of blood T cell repertoires in COVID-19. For the study at large: T cells, B-cell-depleted T cells, or PBMCs supplied cDNA or gDNA.

This CDR3 spans 13 amino acids. Trimming stripped 5 bases from V and 4 bases from J, with 11 bases between. Per germline, CDR1 MNHEY and CDR2 SVGEGT. As originally analysed: Reference gene primer amplification gave estimated nucleated cell counts. TCRdb's table, derived via immunoSEQ multiplex PCR, lists solely in-frame clones and lacks some. V, J and clone size are those of that table, while D and trimming were read from the DNA. The table has approximately 280,000 clones, around 90% seen once. Input material: peripheral blood. This chain connects TRBV6-2 or TRBV6-3 to TRBJ1-2, with D tentatively TRBD1 (5 bases). The receptor's source is a woman aged 30 to 39 with COVID-19, enrolled during active disease. CDR3 sequence: CASSRQRGYGYTF. The CDR3 DNA reads TGTGCCAGCAGTAGACAGCGAGGCTATGGCTACACCTTC.